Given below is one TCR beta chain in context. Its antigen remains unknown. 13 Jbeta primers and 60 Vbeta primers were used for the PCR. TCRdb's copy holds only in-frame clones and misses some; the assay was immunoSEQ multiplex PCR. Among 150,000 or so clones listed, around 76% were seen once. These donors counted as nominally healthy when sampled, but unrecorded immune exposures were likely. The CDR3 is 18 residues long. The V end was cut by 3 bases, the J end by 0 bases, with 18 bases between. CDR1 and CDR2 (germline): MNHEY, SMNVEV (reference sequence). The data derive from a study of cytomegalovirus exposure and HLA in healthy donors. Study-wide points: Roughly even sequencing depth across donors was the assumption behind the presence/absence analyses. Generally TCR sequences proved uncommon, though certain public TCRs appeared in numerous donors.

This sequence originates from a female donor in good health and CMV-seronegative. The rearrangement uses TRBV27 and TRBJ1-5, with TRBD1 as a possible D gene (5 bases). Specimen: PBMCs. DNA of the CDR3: TGTGCCAGCAGTTTTTTGGGCAGGGTTGATGATAGCAATCAGCCCCAGCATTTT. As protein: CASSFLGRVDDSNQPQHF.